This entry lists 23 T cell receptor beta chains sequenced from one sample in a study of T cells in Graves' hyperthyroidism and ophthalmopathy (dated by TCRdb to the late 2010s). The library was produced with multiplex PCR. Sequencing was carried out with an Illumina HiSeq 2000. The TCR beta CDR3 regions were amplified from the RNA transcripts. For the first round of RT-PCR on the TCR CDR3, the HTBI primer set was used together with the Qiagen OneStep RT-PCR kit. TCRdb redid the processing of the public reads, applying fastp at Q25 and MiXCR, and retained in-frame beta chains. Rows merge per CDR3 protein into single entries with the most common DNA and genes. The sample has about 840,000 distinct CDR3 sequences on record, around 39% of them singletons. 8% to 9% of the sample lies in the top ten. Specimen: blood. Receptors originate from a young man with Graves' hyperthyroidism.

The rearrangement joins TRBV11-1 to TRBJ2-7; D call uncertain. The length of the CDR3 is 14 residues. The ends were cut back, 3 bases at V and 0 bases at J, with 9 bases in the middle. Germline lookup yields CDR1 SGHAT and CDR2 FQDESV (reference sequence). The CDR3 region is CASSFATLSYEQYF. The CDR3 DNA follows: TGTGCCAGCAGCTTCGCGACACTCTCCTACGAGCAGTACTTC.

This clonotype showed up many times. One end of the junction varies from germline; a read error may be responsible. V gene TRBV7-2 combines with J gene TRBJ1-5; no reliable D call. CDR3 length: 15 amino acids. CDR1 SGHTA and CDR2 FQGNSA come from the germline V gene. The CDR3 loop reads CASSLGLGSNQPQHF. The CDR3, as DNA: TGTGCCAGCAGTTTAGGATTGGGCAGCAATCAGCCCCAGCATTTT. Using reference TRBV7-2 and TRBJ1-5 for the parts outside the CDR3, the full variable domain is GAGVSQSPSNKVTEKGKDVELRCDPISGHTALYWYRQSLGQGLEFLIYFQGNSAPDKSGLPSDRFSAERTGGSVSTLTIQRTQQEDSAVYLCASSLGLGSNQPQHFGDGTRLSIL.

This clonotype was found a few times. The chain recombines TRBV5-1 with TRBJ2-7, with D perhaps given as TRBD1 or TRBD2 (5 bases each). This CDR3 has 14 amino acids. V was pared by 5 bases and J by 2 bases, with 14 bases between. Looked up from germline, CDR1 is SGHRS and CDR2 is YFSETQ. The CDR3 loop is CASRRTWDAYEQYF. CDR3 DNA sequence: TGCGCCAGCAGGAGGACTTGGGACGCCTACGAGCAGTACTTC. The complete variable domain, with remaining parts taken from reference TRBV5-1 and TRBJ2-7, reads KAGVTQTPRYLIKTRGQQVTLSCSPISGHRSVSWYQQTPGQGLQFLFEYFSETQRNKGNFPGRFSGRQFSNSRSEMNVSTLELGDSALYLCASRRTWDAYEQYFGPGTRLTVT.

CDR3 residues: CASNQPDRGGGNQPQHF. CDR3 nucleotides: TGTGCCAGTAACCAACCTGACAGGGGTGGTGGCAATCAGCCCCAGCATTTT. The chain has TRBV2 and TRBJ1-5; 8 nucleotides agree with TRBD1. Unmatched junction bases numbered 15, after V lost 9 bases and J lost 2 bases. CDR1 is SNHLY, CDR2 FYNNEI, per germline. The CDR3 has 17 amino acids.

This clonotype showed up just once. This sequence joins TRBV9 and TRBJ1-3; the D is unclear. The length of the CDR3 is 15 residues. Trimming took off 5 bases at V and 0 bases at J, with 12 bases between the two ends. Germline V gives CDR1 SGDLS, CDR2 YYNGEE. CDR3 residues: CASSSFGPSGNTIYF. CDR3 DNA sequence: TGTGCCAGCAGTTCCTTCGGTCCCTCTGGAAACACCATATATTTT.

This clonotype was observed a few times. CDR3 nucleotides: TGCAGCGTTGGAGACCCGGACCGGGGGGCCCAGCATTTT. This encodes CSVGDPDRGAQHF. The chain is built from TRBV29-1 and TRBJ1-5, with D perhaps TRBD1 (5 bases). The germline V gene encodes CDR1 SQVTM and CDR2 ANQGSEA. The length of the CDR3 is 13 residues. Trimming left V 4 bases short and J 11 bases short, with 18 bases between.

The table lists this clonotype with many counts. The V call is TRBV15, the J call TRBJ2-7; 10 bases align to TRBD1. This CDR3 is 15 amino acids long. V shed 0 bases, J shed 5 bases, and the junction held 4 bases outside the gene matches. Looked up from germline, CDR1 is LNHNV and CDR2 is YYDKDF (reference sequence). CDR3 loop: CATSRDRDRGHEQYF. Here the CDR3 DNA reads TGTGCCACCAGCAGAGATCGGGACAGGGGACACGAGCAGTACTTC.

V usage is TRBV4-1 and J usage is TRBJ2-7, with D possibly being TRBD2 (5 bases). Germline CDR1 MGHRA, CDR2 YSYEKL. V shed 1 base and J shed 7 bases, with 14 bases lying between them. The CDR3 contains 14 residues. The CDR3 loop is CASSQGRLAQEQYF. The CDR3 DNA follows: TGCGCCAGCAGCCAAGGTAGGCTAGCTCAGGAGCAGTACTTC.

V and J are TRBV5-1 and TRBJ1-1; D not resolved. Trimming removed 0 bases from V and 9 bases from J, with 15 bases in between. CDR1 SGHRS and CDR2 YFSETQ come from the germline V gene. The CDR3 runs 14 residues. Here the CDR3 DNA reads TGCGCCAGCAGCTTGGTTTCCAGGTCGGACCAAGCTTTCTTT. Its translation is CASSLVSRSDQAFF. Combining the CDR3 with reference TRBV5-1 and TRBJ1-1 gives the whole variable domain KAGVTQTPRYLIKTRGQQVTLSCSPISGHRSVSWYQQTPGQGLQFLFEYFSETQRNKGNFPGRFSGRQFSNSRSEMNVSTLELGDSALYLCASSLVSRSDQAFFGQGTRLTVV.

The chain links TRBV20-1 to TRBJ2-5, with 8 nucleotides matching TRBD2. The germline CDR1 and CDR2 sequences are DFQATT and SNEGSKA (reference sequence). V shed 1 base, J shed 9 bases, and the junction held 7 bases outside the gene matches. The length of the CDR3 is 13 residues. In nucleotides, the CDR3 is TGCAGTGCTAGAGGACTAGCGAAGGAGGCCCAGTACTTC. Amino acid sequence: CSARGLAKEAQYF.

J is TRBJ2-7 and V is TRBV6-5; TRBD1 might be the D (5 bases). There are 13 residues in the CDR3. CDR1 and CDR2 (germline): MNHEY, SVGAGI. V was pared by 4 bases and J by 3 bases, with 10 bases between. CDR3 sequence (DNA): TGTGCCAGCAGTTTATATCAGGGCTACGAGCAGTACTTC. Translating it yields CASSLYQGYEQYF.

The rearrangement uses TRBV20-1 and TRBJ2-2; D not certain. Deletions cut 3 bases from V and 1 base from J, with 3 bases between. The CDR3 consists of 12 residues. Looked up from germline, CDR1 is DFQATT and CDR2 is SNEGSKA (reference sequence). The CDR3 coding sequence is TGCAGTGCTAGCAGGAACACCGGGGAGCTGTTTTTT. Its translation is CSASRNTGELFF.

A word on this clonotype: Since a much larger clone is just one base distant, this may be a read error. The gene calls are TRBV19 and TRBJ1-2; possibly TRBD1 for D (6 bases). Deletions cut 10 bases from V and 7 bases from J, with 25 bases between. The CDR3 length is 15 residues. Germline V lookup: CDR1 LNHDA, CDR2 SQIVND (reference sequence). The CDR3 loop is CATLPRPDSVSGYTF. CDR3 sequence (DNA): TGTGCCACCCTCCCGCGTCCGGACAGTGTTTCTGGCTACACCTTC.

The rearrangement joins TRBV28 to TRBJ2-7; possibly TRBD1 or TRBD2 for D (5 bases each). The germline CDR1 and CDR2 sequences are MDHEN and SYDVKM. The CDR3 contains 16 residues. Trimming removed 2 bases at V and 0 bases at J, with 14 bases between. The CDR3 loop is CASSLHGDGSSYEQYF. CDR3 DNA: TGTGCCAGCAGTTTACATGGGGACGGCAGCTCCTACGAGCAGTACTTC.

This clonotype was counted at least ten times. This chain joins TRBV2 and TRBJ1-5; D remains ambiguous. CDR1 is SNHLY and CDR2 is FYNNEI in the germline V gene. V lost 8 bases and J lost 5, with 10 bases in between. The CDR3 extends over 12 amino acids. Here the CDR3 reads CASSTGYQPQHF. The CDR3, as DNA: TGTGCCAGCTCCACGGGGTATCAGCCCCAGCATTTT.

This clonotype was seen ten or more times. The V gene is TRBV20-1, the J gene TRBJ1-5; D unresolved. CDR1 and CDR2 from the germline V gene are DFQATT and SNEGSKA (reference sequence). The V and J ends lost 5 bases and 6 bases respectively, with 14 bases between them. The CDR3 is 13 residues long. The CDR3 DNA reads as TGCAGTGCTCAGCCCGAGGAGGGTCAGCCCCAGCATTTT. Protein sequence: CSAQPEEGQPQHF.

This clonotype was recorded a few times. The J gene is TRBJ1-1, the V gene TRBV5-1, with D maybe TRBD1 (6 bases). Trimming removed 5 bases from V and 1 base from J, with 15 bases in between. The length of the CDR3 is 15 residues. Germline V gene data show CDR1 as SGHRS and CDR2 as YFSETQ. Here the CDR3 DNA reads TGCGCCAGCAGTATTCTCGGGGGACAGAACACTGAAGCTTTCTTT. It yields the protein CASSILGGQNTEAFF.

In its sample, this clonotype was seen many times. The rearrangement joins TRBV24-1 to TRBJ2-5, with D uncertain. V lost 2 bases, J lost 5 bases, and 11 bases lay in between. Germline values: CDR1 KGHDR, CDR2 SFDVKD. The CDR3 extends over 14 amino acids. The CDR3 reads CATSDSRVGETQYF. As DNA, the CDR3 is TGTGCCACCAGTGATTCAAGGGTAGGGGAGACCCAGTACTTC.

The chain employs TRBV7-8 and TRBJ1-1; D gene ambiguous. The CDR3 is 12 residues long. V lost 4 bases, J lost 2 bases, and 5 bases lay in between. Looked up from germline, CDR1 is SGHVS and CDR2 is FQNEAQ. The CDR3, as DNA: TGTGCCAGCAGCTATATAAACACTGAAGCTTTCTTT. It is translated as CASSYINTEAFF.

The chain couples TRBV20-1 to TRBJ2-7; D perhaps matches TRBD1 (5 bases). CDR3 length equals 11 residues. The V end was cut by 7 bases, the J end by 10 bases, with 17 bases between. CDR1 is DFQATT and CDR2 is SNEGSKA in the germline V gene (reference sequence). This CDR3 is CSVKQDSNQYF. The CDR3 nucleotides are TGCAGTGTCAAACAGGATAGCAATCAGTACTTC.

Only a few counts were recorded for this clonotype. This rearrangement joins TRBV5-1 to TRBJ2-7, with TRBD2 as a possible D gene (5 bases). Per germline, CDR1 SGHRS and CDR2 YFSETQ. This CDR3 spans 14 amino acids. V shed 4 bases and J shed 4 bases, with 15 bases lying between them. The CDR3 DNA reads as TGCGCCAGCAGCCTTACGAGAGGGTTTTACGAGCAGTACTTC. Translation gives CASSLTRGFYEQYF.

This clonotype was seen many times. The CDR3 here is CASSLPPGSYEQYF. CDR3 DNA: TGTGCCAGCAGTCTTCCGCCAGGGAGCTACGAGCAGTACTTC. This chain connects TRBV7-9 to TRBJ2-7, with D possibly called TRBD1 or TRBD2 (5 bases each). V was cut by 6 bases and J by 3 bases, with 15 bases left in between. CDR1 is SEHNR and CDR2 is FQNEAQ in the germline V gene (reference sequence). The CDR3 is 14 residues long. Full variable domain (rest looked up from reference TRBV7-9 and TRBJ2-7): DTGVSQNPRHKITKRGQNVTFRCDPISEHNRLYWYRQTLGQGPEFLTYFQNEAQLEKSRLLSDRFSAERPKGSFSTLEIQRTEQGDSAMYLCASSLPPGSYEQYFGPGTRLTVT.

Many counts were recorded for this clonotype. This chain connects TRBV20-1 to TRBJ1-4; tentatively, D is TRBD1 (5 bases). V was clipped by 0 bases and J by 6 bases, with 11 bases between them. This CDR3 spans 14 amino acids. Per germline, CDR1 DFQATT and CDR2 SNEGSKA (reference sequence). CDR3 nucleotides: TGCAGTGCTAGAGATCCGGGGACGGATGAAAAACTGTTTTTT. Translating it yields CSARDPGTDEKLFF.